Presented here are 10 T cell receptor beta chains from one specimen sequenced in a study of PD-1 blockade in classical Hodgkin lymphoma. Time point denoted: cycle 4 day 1 (C4D1), after five to seven weeks of nivolumab. Patients all relapsed after autologous stem cell transplantation, and there was variation in brentuximab vedotin exposure. The method was immunoSEQ multiplex PCR; TCRdb's version includes in-frame clones alone and lacks a portion of them. The table records about 60,000 clones, over 85% of them present only once. Sample: peripheral blood mononuclear cells (PBMCs), taken before the fourth cycle of nivolumab. These receptors all stem from a human donor with classical Hodgkin lymphoma.

This chain connects TRBV10-3 to TRBJ2-3, with D possibly being TRBD2 (5 bases). The CDR3 is 15 amino acids. V lost 4 bases and J lost 3, with 14 bases in between. Per germline, CDR1 ENHRY and CDR2 SYGVKD. Here the CDR3 DNA reads TGTGCCATCAGTGCCCCCTCCACTAGAACAGATACGCAGTATTTT. Translating it yields CAISAPSTRTDTQYF.

The chain has TRBV6-5 and TRBJ1-2; D is unclear. Germline CDR1 MNHEY, CDR2 SVGAGI. This CDR3 has 12 amino acids. Between the trimmed V and J ends, which lost 2 bases and 7 bases, there was a span of 8 bases. The CDR3: CASSYGASGYTF. As DNA, the CDR3 is TGTGCCAGCAGTTACGGCGCGTCTGGCTACACCTTC.

V usage is TRBV2 and J usage is TRBJ2-3; the match to TRBD2 covers 13 bases. Germline CDR1 reads SNHLY; CDR2 reads FYNNEI. The junction had 7 bases not matched to a gene; V was cut back by 7 bases and J by 3 bases. This CDR3 spans 16 amino acids. CDR3 region: CASNLLAGGRTDTQYF. The CDR3 nucleotides are TGTGCCAGCAACTTACTAGCGGGAGGGCGGACAGATACGCAGTATTTT.

This sequence joins TRBV28 and TRBJ2-1, with 8 bases that match TRBD2. Losses at the gene ends were 5 bases for V and 2 bases for J; bases not matched to a gene: 5. This CDR3 is built from 15 residues. The germline V gene has CDR1 MDHEN and CDR2 SYDVKM. Here the CDR3 DNA reads TGTGCCAGCAGTCCAGCTAGCGGGCCCTACAATGAGCAGTTCTTC. As protein: CASSPASGPYNEQFF.

The chain is built from TRBV5-1 and TRBJ2-1; weak D call: TRBD1 (6 bases). The CDR3 consists of 15 residues. Germline V lookup: CDR1 SGHRS, CDR2 YFSETQ. Deletions cut 4 bases from V and 5 bases from J, with 16 bases between. CDR3 bases: TGCGCCAGCAGCCTGGGATCCGGGACAAACAATGAGCAGTTCTTC. Its translation: CASSLGSGTNNEQFF.

The chain links TRBV5-8 to TRBJ2-5, with D possibly matching TRBD1 (6 bases). CDR1 and CDR2 (germline): SGHTS, YDEGEE. Trimming removed 3 bases at V and 5 bases at J, with 20 bases between. The CDR3 is made up of 16 amino acids. The CDR3 nucleotides are TGTGCCAGCAGCTATTTTACCGGGACCCAGGGGGAGACCCAGTACTTC. This encodes CASSYFTGTQGETQYF.

J is TRBJ1-3 and V is TRBV7-8, with D hard to call. The germline V gene has CDR1 SGHVS and CDR2 FQNEAQ. The V end lost 3 bases, the J end lost 4 bases, and 7 bases lay between the germline ends. CDR3 length: 13 amino acids. The CDR3 here is CASSFVGGNTIYF. CDR3 DNA sequence: TGTGCCAGCAGCTTTGTGGGGGGAAACACCATATATTTT.

The chain uses TRBV7-9 and TRBJ2-1; TRBD1 matches 8 bases. Germline V lookup: CDR1 SEHNR, CDR2 FQNEAQ (reference sequence). This CDR3 is 14 amino acids long. V gave up 1 base and J gave up 8 bases; unmatched junction bases: 4. This CDR3 reads CASSLVTGGDEQFF. The DNA for the CDR3 is TGTGCCAGCAGCTTAGTAACAGGGGGAGATGAGCAGTTCTTC. Full variable domain (rest looked up from reference TRBV7-9 and TRBJ2-1): DTGVSQNPRHKITKRGQNVTFRCDPISEHNRLYWYRQTLGQGPEFLTYFQNEAQLEKSRLLSDRFSAERPKGSFSTLEIQRTEQGDSAMYLCASSLVTGGDEQFFGPGTRLTVL.

The V gene is TRBV27, the J gene TRBJ2-7; TRBD2 matches 13 bases. Germline V gene lookup returns CDR1 MNHEY and CDR2 SMNVEV (reference sequence). J was trimmed by 0 bases and V by 2 bases; bases with no gene match: 4. The CDR3 has 17 residues. CDR3 amino acids: CASSLILAGGPSYEQYF. The CDR3 DNA reads as TGTGCCAGCAGTTTAATACTAGCGGGAGGGCCCTCCTACGAGCAGTACTTC.

The rearrangement links TRBV7-6 to TRBJ2-5; D remains unclear. Per the germline V gene, CDR1 is SGHVS and CDR2 is FNYEAQ. This CDR3 has 16 residues. Deletions cut 0 bases from V and 4 bases from J, with 15 bases between. The CDR3 DNA follows: TGTGCCAGCAGCTTAGCGCAAGGGCCGTTACGAGAGACCCAGTACTTC. This sequence encodes CASSLAQGPLRETQYF.